This T cell receptor (beta chain) was found in a study of T cells after posttransplantation cyclophosphamide (dated by TCRdb to about 2016). About the study as a whole: Using TRB sequencing, the study followed how the T cell repertoire reconstituted after myeloablative bone marrow transplantation in which posttransplantation cyclophosphamide served as GVHD prophylaxis. Antigen receptor sequencing covered samples from approximately 32 PTCy-treated patients and approximately 15 of their related bone marrow donors. TRB sequencing was performed on blood from all 35 or so PTCy patients with 1-year posttransplant specimens. In 3 patients, TRB sequencing was also performed on up to roughly 3 more blood samples taken 2 to 5.2 years after transplant, and in several patients, pretransplant blood was also TRB-sequenced. TRA and TRB clonality were tightly correlated in several samples, so subsequent TCR analyses focused on TRB only. Public TRB sequences were compared against a database of over 3,600 sequences linked to responses to pathogens, tumor antigens, self-antigens and alloantigens. Broad study findings and their caveats: The TRB repertoires of T cells infiltrating skin or GI tract showed only limited overlap with the TRB repertoires of T cells in blood. Across the 45 patients, TRB clonality was highly associated with recipient CMV seropositivity and CMV reactivation, and diversity with PTCy was similar to that in the CNI/methotrexate controls. At 1-2 months, donor-recipient similarity was low but rose over the first year, and the later blood repertoires were often dominated by donor CD8+ memory clones.

In regard to this clone: The clone's antigen remains unknown. Base-call qualities are not available, and no considerably larger clone is one nucleotide away.

Genomic DNA was the input for TRB sequencing, which was run either with the immunoSEQ assay at survey resolution or with the hsTCRB kit. The study's own analysis went as follows. Initial read processing used immunoSEQ software, and repertoire analyses used the LymphoSeq R package. Clonality was computed as 1 minus normalized Shannon entropy; Gini coefficient was also calculated for each TRB dataset. To infer phenotypes in unsorted samples, TRB sequences from sorted subsets of the recipient or donor were mapped onto the unsorted samples of the same recipient. Imported from immuneACCESS, the table was reduced by TCRdb to in-frame sequences with V and J called. These copies leave out some clones; in studies compared against another copy, an unresolved V gene accounts for under half, and the cause of the remainder is not known. V and J calls plus clone size are reproduced from that table; the DNA served to infer D and trimming. This sample comprises tens of thousands of clones, around 90% of them detected only once. The ten largest clones capture under 3% of the sample.

This specimen's treatment or condition label, interpreted: high-dose cyclophosphamide on days +3 and +4 as single-agent GVHD prophylaxis. PTCy patients received busulfan and fludarabine conditioning, a related or unrelated marrow graft, and cyclophosphamide on days +3 and +4. The PTCy-treated patients were enrolled in a prospective multi-institutional clinical trial. Peripheral blood and bone marrow mononuclear cells were isolated by Ficoll-Hypaque density centrifugation and cryopreserved. The clonotype comes from a male patient aged 60-70 years who received an allogeneic stem cell transplant from a related donor and was CMV-positive. Following transplantation, part of the T cell population may be supplied by the graft donor rather than the patient. This material consisted of PBMCs, taken around 60 days after allogeneic stem cell transplant with posttransplant cyclophosphamide.

The sequenced DNA is TGTGCCAGCAGCTTCCCAGGGGGGTCCTACGAGCAGTACTTC. The resulting protein is CASSFPGGSYEQYF. The chain employs TRBV11-2 and TRBJ2-7; a tentative D match to TRBD1 spans 7 bases. The CDR3 has 14 amino acids, counting the end cysteine and phenylalanine. The entry retains the CDR3 DNA only, 42 bases that are in frame from base 1. As encoded in the germline V gene, CDR1 is SGHAT while CDR2 is FQNNGV. V loses 3 bases, J loses 1 base, and the germline ends lie 10 bases apart.